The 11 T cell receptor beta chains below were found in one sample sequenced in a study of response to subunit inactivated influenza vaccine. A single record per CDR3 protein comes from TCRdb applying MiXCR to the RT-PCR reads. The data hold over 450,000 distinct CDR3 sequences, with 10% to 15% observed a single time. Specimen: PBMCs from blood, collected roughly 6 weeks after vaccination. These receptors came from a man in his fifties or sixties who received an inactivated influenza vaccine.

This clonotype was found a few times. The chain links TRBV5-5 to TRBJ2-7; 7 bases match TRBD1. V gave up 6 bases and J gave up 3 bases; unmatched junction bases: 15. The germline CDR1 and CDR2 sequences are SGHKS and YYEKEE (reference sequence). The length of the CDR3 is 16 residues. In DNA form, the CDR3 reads TGTGCCAGCACCCGAGACAGGGAAAGATCAAGCTACGAGCAGTACTTC. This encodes CASTRDRERSSYEQYF.

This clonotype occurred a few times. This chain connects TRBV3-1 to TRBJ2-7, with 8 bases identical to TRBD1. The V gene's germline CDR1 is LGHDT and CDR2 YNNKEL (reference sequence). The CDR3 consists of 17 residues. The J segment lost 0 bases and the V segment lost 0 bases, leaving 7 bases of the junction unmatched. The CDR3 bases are TGTGCCAGCAGCCAAGATTTGGGGACAGGATACTCCTACGAGCAGTACTTC. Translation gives CASSQDLGTGYSYEQYF.

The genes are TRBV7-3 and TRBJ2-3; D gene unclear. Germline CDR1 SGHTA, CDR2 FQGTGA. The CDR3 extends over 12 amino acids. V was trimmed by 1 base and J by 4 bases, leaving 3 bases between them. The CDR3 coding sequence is TGTGCCAGCAGCTTAAACGCAGATACGCAGTATTTT. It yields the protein CASSLNADTQYF. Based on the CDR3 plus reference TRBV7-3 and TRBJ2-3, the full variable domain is GAGVSQTPSNKVTEKGKYVELRCDPISGHTALYWYRQSLGQGPEFLIYFQGTGAADDSGLPNDRFFAVRPEGSVSTLKIQRTERGDSAVYLCASSLNADTQYFGPGTRLTVL.

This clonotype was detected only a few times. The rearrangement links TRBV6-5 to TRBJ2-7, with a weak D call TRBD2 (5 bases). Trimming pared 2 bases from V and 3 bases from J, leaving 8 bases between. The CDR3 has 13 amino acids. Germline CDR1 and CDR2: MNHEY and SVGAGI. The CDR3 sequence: CASSYVSGYEQYF. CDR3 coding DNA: TGTGCCAGCAGTTACGTCAGCGGCTACGAGCAGTACTTC.

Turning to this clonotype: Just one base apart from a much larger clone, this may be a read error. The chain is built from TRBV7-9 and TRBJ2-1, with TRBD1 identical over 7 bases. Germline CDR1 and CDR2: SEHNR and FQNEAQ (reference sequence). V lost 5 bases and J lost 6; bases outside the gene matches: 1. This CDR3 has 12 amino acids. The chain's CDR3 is CASSHRGNEQFF. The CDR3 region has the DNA TGTGCCAGCAGCCACAGGGGCAATGAGCAGTTCTTC.

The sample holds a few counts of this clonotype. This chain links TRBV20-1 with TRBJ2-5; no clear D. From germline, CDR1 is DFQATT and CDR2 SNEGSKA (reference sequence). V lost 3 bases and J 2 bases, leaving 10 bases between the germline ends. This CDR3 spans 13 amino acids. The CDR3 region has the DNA TGCAGTGCTAGTCTTGGCGGTCAAGAGACCCAGTACTTC. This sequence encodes CSASLGGQETQYF.

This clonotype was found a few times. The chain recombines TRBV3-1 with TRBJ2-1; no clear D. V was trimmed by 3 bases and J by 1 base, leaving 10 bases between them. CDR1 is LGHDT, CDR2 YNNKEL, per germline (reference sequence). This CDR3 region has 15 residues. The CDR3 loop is CASSHMGPSYNEQFF. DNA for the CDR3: TGTGCCAGCAGCCACATGGGTCCATCCTACAATGAGCAGTTCTTC.

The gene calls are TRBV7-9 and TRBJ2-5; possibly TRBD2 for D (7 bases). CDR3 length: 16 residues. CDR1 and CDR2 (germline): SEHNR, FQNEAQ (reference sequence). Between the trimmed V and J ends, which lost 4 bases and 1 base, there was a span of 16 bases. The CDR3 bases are TGTGCCAGCAGCTCCGCGCCCGGGGGGCCCCAAGAGACCCAGTACTTC. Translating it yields CASSSAPGGPQETQYF.

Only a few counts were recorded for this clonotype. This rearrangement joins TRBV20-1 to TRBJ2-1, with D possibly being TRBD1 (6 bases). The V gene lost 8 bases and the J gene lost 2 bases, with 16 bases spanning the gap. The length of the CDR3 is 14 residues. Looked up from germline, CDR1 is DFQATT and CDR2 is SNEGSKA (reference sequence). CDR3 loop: CSSYRDTTYNEQFF. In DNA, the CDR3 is TGCAGTTCGTACCGGGACACAACCTACAATGAGCAGTTCTTC.

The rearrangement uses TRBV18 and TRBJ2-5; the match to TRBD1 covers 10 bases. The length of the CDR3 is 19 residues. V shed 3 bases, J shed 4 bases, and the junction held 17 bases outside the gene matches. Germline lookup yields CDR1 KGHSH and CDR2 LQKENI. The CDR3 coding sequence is TGTGCCAGCTCACCCCGCGGGACAGGGGTTCGCAATTCGGCAGAGACCCAGTACTTC. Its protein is CASSPRGTGVRNSAETQYF.

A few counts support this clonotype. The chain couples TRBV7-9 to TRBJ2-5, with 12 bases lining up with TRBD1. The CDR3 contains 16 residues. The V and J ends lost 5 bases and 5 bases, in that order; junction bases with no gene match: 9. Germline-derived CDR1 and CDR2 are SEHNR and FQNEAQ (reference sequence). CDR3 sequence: CASSPGTGGLLETQYF. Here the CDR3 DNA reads TGTGCCAGCAGCCCAGGGACAGGGGGCTTGTTGGAGACCCAGTACTTC.